The source of this TCR beta chain is a study of cytomegalovirus exposure and HLA in healthy donors. The PCR ran on 60 Vbeta and 13 Jbeta primers. Some clones are missing from TCRdb's copy, which holds only in-frame ones; the method was immunoSEQ multiplex PCR. This sample has 220,000 or so clones, with 65% to 85% found just once. Between the trimmed V and J ends, which lost 0 bases and 0 bases, there was a span of 9 bases. CDR3 length: 15 residues. Germline V CDR1 and CDR2: SGDLS, YYNGEE. The sequenced material came from PBMCs. V is TRBV9 and J is TRBJ1-1; D is unresolved. This TCR was recovered from a man aged 45 to 65 in good health and CMV-seronegative. This CDR3 reads CASSVGSLMNTEAFF. CDR3 DNA: TGTGCCAGCAGCGTAGGGTCACTCATGAACACTGAAGCTTTCTTT.